This passage covers 5 T cell receptor beta chains from one sample sequenced in a study of blood T cell repertoires in COVID-19. Sequenced by immunoSEQ multiplex PCR; TCRdb stores in-frame clones only, minus some. The sample lists about 260,000 clones, 82% seen once, with around 2% in the top ten. Sequencing was carried out using peripheral blood. The receptors stem from an elderly woman with acute or convalescent COVID-19.

The rearrangement links TRBV7-9 to TRBJ1-6; D is ambiguous. Germline-derived CDR1 and CDR2 are SEHNR and FQNEAQ (reference sequence). The germline V and J ends were trimmed by 2 bases and 9 bases, with 8 bases remaining between them. This CDR3 comprises 13 residues. The CDR3 region is CASSLKEVSPLHF. CDR3 nucleotides: TGTGCCAGCAGCTTAAAGGAGGTTTCACCCCTCCACTTT. The whole variable domain, remainder taken from reference TRBV7-9 and TRBJ1-6, is DTGVSQNPRHKITKRGQNVTFRCDPISEHNRLYWYRQTLGQGPEFLTYFQNEAQLEKSRLLSDRFSAERPKGSFSTLEIQRTEQGDSAMYLCASSLKEVSPLHFGNGTRLTVT.

The rearrangement links TRBV24-1 to TRBJ2-5; no firm D call. The V and J ends lost 3 bases and 3 bases respectively, with 16 bases between them. Germline CDR1 KGHDR, CDR2 SFDVKD. This CDR3 comprises 16 residues. The CDR3 nucleotides are TGTGCCACCAGTGATAAAAGCTTAAGAGGAAAAGAGACCCAGTACTTC. Its protein product is CATSDKSLRGKETQYF.

The genes are TRBV19 and TRBJ2-6; D is ambiguous. The CDR3 runs 18 residues. Germline V gene sequence: CDR1 LNHDA, CDR2 SQIVND (reference sequence). Trimming shortened V by 5 bases and J by 0 bases, and 17 bases separated the two germline ends. The CDR3 loop reads CASSPESLKISGANVLTF. The CDR3 DNA is TGTGCCAGTAGTCCAGAATCCCTCAAAATCTCTGGGGCCAACGTCCTGACTTTC.

The chain combines TRBV5-6 with TRBJ1-2, with D unclear. Trimming removed 1 base from V and 4 bases from J, with 17 bases in between. CDR3 size: 16 residues. Germline V gene data show CDR1 as SGHDT and CDR2 as YYEEEE. In DNA form, the CDR3 reads TGTGCCAGCAGCTTGCGGTCAGGCCCTCTAACCTATGGCTACACCTTC. It specifies CASSLRSGPLTYGYTF.

This sequence joins TRBV27 and TRBJ2-3; 10 bases match TRBD2. Germline values: CDR1 MNHEY, CDR2 SMNVEV (reference sequence). This CDR3 comprises 17 residues. J lost 2 bases, V lost 3 bases, and 8 bases had no gene match. CDR3 sequence (DNA): TGTGCCAGCAGTTTCCTGAAGCGGGGGGGCACCACAGATACGCAGTATTTT. Its protein is CASSFLKRGGTTDTQYF.